This T cell receptor (beta chain) was documented in a study of CD8+CD57+ T cells in acquired aplastic anemia. The use of genomic DNA as template underpinned the TCR beta VDJ and CDR3 profiling. TCRdb ran MiXCR on the reads and lists one entry per CDR3 protein. Among 250,000 or so distinct CDR3 sequences listed, around 46% were seen once. Sequencing involved patients with CD8+CD57+ cell expansion previously shown by flow cytometry. The CDR3 contains 11 residues. Germline CDR1 and CDR2: SQVTM and ANQGSEA. V lost 2 bases, J lost 4 bases, and 6 bases lay in between. This clonotype occurred many times. The clonotype was recovered from a human donor with aplastic anemia. Specimen: sorted CD4+, CD8+, or CD8+CD57+ T cells (not recorded which) from PBMCs. The rearrangement links TRBV29-1 to TRBJ2-7; D remains unclear. CDR3 in amino acids: CSVESNYEQYF. DNA of the CDR3: TGCAGCGTTGAATCAAATTACGAGCAGTACTTC.